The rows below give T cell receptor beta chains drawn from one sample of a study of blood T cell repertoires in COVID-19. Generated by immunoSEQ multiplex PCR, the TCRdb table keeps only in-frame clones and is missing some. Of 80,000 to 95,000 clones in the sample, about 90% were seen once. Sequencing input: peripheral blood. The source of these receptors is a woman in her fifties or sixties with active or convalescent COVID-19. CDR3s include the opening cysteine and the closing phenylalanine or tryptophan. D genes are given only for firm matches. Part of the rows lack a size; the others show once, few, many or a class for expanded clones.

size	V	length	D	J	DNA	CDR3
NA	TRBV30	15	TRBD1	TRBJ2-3	TGTGCCTGGAGTGTGGGACAGGGCGGGACAGATACGCAGTATTTT	CAWSVGQGGTDTQYF
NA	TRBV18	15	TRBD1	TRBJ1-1	TGTGCCAGCTCCCCAACAGGGGGCTTGGGCACTGAAGCTTTCTTT	CASSPTGGLGTEAFF
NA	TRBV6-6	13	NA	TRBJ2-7	TGTGCCAGCACCCAGGACAGCCCCTACGAGCAGTACTTC	CASTQDSPYEQYF
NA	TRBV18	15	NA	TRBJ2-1	TGTGCCAGCTCACTTACCCGGACAGTTCTCAATGAGCAGTTCTTC	CASSLTRTVLNEQFF
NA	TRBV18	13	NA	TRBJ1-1	TGTGCCAGCTCTCTCGGAGAGAACACTGAAGCTTTCTTT	CASSLGENTEAFF
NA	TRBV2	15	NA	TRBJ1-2	TGTGCCAGCAGTGAAGTGGGAACAGGGAACTATGGCTACACCTTC	CASSEVGTGNYGYTF
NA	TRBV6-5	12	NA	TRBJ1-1	TGTGCCAGCAGGACCCTACAGAGTGAAGCTTTCTTT	CASRTLQSEAFF
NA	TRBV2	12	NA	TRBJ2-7	TGTGCCAGCAGTGGCGACTCCTACGAGCAGTACTTC	CASSGDSYEQYF
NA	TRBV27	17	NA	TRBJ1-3	TGTGCCAGCAGCCTCCTCGAGCCCTCGAGCTCTGGAAACACCATATATTTT	CASSLLEPSSSGNTIYF
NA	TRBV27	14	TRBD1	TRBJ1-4	TGTGCCAGCCGCTCCTGGACAGGCCGGGAAAAACTGTTTTTT	CASRSWTGREKLFF
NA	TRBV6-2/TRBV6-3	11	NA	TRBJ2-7	TGTGCCAGCAGCCATACTTACGAGCAGTACTTC	CASSHTYEQYF
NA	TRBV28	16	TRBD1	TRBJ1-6	TGTGCCAGCAGGGAAACAGGGGGCGCTGGGAATTCACCCCTCCACTTT	CASRETGGAGNSPLHF
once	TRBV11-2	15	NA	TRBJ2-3	TGTGCCAGCAGCCGGGACTTCGCTAGCACAGATACGCAGTATTTT	CASSRDFASTDTQYF
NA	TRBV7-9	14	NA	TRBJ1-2	TGTGCCAGCAGCCAGGACACAGTTAACTATGGCTACACCTTC	CASSQDTVNYGYTF
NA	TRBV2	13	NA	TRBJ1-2	TGTGCCAGCAGTGATAGACAGTACTATGGCTACACCTTC	CASSDRQYYGYTF
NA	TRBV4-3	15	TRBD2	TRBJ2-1	TGCGCCAGCAGCCAAGCTAGCGGCCCCTACAATGAGCAGTTCTTC	CASSQASGPYNEQFF
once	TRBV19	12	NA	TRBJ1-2	TGTGCCAGTAGGCAGGGGAATTATGGCTACACCTTC	CASRQGNYGYTF
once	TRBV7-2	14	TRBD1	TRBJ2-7	TGTGCCAGCAGCTTACAGGCAGGGGGTTACGAGCAGTACTTC	CASSLQAGGYEQYF
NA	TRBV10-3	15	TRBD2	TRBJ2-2	TGTGCCATGACTAGCGGGGGGTCCGACACCGGGGAGCTGTTTTTT	CAMTSGGSDTGELFF
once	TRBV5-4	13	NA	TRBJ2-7	TGTGCCAGCAGCGTACCGCAGGGGTACGAGCAGTACTTC	CASSVPQGYEQYF
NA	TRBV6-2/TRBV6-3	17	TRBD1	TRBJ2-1	TGTGCCAGCAGTTACTCACCGGGACAGGGAATATACAATGAGCAGTTCTTC	CASSYSPGQGIYNEQFF
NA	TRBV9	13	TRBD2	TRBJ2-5	TGTGCCAGCAGCGTAGGACTAGCGGAGACCCAGTACTTC	CASSVGLAETQYF
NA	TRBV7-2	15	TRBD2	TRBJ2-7	TGTGCCAGCAGCTGGACTAGCGGGGGGGCCTCCGAGCAGTACTTC	CASSWTSGGASEQYF
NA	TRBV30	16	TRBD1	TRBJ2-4	TGTGCCTGGACCTACAGGGGCAGGGGGGCCAAAAACATTCAGTACTTC	CAWTYRGRGAKNIQYF
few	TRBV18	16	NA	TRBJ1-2	TGTGCCAGCTCACCCGCCTCACTCGGGGTTAACTATGGCTACACCTTC	CASSPASLGVNYGYTF
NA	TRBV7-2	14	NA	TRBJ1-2	TGTGCCAGCAGCTTAGGTCTGAGTAACTATGGCTACACCTTC	CASSLGLSNYGYTF
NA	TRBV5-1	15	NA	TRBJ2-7	TGCGCCAGCAGCTTGGTGGCGGGCACCACCTACGAGCAGTACTTC	CASSLVAGTTYEQYF
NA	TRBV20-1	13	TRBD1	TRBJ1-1	TGCAGTGCTAGTGGGACAGGGGTTGTTGGAGCTTTCTTT	CSASGTGVVGAFF
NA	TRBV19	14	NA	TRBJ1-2	TGTGCCAGTAGTATTTCTCTCGGTAACTATGGCTACACCTTC	CASSISLGNYGYTF
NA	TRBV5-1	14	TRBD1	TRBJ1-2	TGCGCCAGCAGCCGAAACCCCCCCGGGACAGAGTGCACCTTC	CASSRNPPGTECTF
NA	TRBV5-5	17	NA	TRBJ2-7	TGTGCCAGCAGCTTTCCCTATCAGGGCCTTAGCTCCTACGAGCAGTACTTC	CASSFPYQGLSSYEQYF
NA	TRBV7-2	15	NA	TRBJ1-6	TGTGCCAGCAGCTTCGGGGTCCAAGTTAATTCACCCCTCCACTTT	CASSFGVQVNSPLHF
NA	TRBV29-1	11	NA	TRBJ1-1	TGCAGCGTTGTTCAGAACACTGAAGCTTTCTTT	CSVVQNTEAFF
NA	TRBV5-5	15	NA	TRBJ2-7	TGTGCCAGCACCGAGGGGGTCCTGGGGTCCTACGAGCAGTACTTC	CASTEGVLGSYEQYF
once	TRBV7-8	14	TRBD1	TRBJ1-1	TGTGCCAGCAGCCTGGACAGGGGTTTCACTGAAGCTTTCTTT	CASSLDRGFTEAFF
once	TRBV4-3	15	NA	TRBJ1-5	TGCGCCAGCAGCCAAGACAGACAGGAGTATCAGCCCCAGCATTTT	CASSQDRQEYQPQHF
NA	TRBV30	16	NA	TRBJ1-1	TGTGCCTGGAGTCCCTTGGGGGCCCCGGGGGGGACTGAAGCTTTCTTT	CAWSPLGAPGGTEAFF
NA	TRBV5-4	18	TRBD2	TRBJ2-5	TGTGCCAGCAGCCCGAGAGGGGACGGGGGGGCTGGTTTGGAGACCCAGTACTTC	CASSPRGDGGAGLETQYF
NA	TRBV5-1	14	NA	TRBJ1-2	TGCGCCAGCAGCTTGGAACAGTTTATCGATGGCTACACCTTC	CASSLEQFIDGYTF
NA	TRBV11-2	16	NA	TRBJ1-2	TGTGCCAGCAGCTTAGATTTGAGGGTGATGGGCTATGGCTACACCTTC	CASSLDLRVMGYGYTF
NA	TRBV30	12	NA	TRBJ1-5	TGTGCCTGGAGTCAGGGGTTTCAGCCCCAGCATTTT	CAWSQGFQPQHF
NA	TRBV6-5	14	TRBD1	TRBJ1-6	TGTGCCAGCAGATCCGGGACAGGGTCCTCACCCCTCCACTTT	CASRSGTGSSPLHF
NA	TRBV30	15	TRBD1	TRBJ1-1	TGTGCCTGGATTAAACTTCGGACAGGGAACACTGAAGCTTTCTTT	CAWIKLRTGNTEAFF
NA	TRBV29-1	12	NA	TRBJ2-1	TGCAGCGTTGAAGGAGCCCACAATGAGCAGTTCTTC	CSVEGAHNEQFF
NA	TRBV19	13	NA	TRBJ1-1	TGTGCCAGTAGTATTTACGGGGTCACTGAAGCTTTCTTT	CASSIYGVTEAFF
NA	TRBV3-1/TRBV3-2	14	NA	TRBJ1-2	TGTGCCAGCAGCCAATCGACAGCGTTCTATGGCTACACCTTC	CASSQSTAFYGYTF